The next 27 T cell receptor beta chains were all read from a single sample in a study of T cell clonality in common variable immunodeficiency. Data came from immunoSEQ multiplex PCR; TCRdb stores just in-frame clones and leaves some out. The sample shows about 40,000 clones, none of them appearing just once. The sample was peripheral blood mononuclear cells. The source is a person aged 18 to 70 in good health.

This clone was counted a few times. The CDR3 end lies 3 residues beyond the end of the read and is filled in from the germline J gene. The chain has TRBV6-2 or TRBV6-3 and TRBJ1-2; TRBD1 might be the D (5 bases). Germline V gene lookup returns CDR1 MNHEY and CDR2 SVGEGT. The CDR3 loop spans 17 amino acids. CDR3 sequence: CASSYEGALGLYNDYTF. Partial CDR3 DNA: TGTGCCAGCAGTTACGAAGGGGCCCTGGGCCTGTACAATGAC.

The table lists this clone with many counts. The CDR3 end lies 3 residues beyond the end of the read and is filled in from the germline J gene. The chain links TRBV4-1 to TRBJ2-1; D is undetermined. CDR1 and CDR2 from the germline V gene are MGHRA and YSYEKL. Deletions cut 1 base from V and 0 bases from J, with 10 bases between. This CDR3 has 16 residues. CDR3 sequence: CASSQVDMISYNEQFF. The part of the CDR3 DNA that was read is TGCGCCAGCAGCCAAGTCGACATGATCTCCTACAATGAG.

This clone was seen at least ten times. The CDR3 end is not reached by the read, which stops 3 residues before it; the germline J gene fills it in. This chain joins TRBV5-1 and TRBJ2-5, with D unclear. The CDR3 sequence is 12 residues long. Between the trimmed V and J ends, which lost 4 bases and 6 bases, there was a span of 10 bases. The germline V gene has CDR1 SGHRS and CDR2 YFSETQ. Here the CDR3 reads CASSLPLQTQYF. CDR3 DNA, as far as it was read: TGCGCCAGCAGCCTTCCCCTTCAGACC.

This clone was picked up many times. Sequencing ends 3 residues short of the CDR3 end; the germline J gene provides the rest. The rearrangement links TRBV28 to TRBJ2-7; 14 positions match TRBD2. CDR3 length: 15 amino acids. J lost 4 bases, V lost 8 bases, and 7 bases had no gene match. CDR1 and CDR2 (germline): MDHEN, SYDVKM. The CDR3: CASVGGTSGRYEQYF. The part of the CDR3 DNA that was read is TGTGCCAGCGTAGGGGGGACTAGCGGGAGATACGAG. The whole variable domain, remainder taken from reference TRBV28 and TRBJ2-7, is DVKVTQSSRYLVKRTGEKVFLECVQDMDHENMFWYRQDPGLGLRLIYFSYDVKMKEKGDIPEGYSVSREKKERFSLILESASTNQTSMYLCASVGGTSGRYEQYFGPGTRLTVT.

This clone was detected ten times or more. CDR3 bases read: TGTGCCATCAGTATTAGCGTAACTAGCACAGATACG. This translates into CAISISVTSTDT. The complete CDR3 sequence is CAISISVTSTDTQYF. The gene calls are TRBV10-3 and TRBJ2-3; possible D gene TRBD2, 5 bases. The observed sequence ends 3 residues before the CDR3 terminus, with the missing tail filled in from the germline J gene. V lost 5 bases and J lost 0, with 12 bases in between. The germline V gene has CDR1 ENHRY and CDR2 SYGVKD. The CDR3 spans 15 residues.

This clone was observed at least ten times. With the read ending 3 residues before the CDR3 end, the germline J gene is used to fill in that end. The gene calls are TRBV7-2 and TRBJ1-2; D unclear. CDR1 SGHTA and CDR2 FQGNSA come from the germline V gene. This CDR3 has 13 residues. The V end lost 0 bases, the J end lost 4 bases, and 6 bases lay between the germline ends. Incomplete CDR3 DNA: TGTGCCAGCAGCTTAGCCGACATCTATGGC. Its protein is CASSLADIYG. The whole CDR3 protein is CASSLADIYGYTF.

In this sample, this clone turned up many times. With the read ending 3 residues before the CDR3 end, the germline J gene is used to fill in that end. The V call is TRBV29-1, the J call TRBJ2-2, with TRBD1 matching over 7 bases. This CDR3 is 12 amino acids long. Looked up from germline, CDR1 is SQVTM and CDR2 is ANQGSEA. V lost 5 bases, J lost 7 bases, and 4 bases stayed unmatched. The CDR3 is CSVLPGGGELFF. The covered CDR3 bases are TGCAGCGTTCTCCCAGGGGGCGGGGAG.

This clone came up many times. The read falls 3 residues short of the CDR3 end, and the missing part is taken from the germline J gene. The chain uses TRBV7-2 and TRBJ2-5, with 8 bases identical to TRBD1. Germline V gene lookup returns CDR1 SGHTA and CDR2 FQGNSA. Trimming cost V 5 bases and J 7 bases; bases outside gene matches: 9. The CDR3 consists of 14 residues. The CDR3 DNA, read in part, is TGTGCCAGCAGCCGGACAGGGAAGTTAGTGACC. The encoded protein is CASSRTGKLVT. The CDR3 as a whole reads CASSRTGKLVTQYF.

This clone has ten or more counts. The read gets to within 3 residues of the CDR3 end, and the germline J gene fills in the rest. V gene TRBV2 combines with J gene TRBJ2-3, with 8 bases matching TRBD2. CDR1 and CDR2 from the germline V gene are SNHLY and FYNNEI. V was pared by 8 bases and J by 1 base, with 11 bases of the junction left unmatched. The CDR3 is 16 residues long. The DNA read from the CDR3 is TGTGCCAGCGGGGGGGGCCGGGAGGGCCGCACAGATACG. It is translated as CASGGGREGRTDT. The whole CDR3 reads CASGGGREGRTDTQYF.

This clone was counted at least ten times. The DNA read from the CDR3 is TGTGCCTGGAGTGAATCTAGCGGAAATTTCAATGAG. Residues: CAWSESSGNFNE. The entire CDR3 protein is CAWSESSGNFNEQFF. V and J are TRBV30 and TRBJ2-1; 7 positions agree with TRBD2. The read terminates 3 residues before the CDR3 end, so the remaining end is supplied by the germline J gene. Unmatched junction bases numbered 9, after V lost 1 base and J lost 6 bases. Germline CDR1 reads GTSNPN; CDR2 reads SVGIG (reference sequence). The CDR3 spans 15 residues.

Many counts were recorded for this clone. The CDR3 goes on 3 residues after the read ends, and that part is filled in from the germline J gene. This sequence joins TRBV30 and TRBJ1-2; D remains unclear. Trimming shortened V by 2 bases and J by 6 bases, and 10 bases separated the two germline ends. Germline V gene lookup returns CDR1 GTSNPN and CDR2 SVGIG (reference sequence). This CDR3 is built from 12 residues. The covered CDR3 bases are TGTGCCTGGAGTCCCCTGCGCGATGGC. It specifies CAWSPLRDG. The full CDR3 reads CAWSPLRDGYTF. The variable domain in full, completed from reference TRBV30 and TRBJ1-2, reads SQTIHQWPATLVQPVGSPLSLECTVEGTSNPNLYWYRQAAGRGLQLLFYSVGIGQISSEVPQNLSASRPQDRQFILSSKKLLLSDSGFYLCAWSPLRDGYTFGSGTRLTVV.

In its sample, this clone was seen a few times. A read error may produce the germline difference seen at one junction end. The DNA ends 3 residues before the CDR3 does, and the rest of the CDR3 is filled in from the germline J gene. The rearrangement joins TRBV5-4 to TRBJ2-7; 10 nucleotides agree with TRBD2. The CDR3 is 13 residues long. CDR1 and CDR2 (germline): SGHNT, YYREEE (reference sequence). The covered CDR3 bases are TGTGCCGGCAGCTTGGGACTAGCGTCCGAG. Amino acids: CAGSLGLASE. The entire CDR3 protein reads CAGSLGLASEQYF.

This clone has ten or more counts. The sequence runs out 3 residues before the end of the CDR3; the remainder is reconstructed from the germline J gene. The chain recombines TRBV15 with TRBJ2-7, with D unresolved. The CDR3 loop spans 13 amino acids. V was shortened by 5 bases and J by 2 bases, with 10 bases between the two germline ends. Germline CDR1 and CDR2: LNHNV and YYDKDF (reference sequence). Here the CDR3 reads CATSGTAPYEQYF. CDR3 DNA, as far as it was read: TGTGCCACCAGCGGCACAGCCCCCTACGAG.

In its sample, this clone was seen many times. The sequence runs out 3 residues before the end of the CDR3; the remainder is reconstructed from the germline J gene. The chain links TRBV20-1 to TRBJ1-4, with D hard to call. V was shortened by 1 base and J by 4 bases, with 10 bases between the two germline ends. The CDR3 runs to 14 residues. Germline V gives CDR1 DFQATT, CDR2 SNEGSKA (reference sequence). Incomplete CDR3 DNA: TGCAGTGCTAGAGGGGTCCGGGGTAATGAAAAA. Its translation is CSARGVRGNEK. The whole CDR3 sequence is CSARGVRGNEKLFF.

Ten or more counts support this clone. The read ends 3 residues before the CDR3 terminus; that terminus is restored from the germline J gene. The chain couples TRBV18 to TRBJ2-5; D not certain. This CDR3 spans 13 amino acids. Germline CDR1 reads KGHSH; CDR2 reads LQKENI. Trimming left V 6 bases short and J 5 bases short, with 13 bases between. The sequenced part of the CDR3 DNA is TGTGCCAGCTCGCCGGGTGCCCGGGAGACC. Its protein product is CASSPGARET. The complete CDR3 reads CASSPGARETQYF.

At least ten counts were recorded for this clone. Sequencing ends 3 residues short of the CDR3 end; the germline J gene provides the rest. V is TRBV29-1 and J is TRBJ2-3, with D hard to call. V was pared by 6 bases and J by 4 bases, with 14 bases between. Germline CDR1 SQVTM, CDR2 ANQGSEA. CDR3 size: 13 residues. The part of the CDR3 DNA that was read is TGCAGCGTAGCTATATTTGCCCCAGATACG. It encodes CSVAIFAPDT. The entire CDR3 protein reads CSVAIFAPDTQYF.

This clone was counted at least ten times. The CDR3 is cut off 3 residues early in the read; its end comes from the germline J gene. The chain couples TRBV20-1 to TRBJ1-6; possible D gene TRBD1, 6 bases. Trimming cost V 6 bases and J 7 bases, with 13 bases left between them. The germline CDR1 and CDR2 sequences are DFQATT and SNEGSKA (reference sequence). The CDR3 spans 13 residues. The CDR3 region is CSARGISNSPLHF. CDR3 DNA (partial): TGCAGTGCCAGGGGCATCTCCAATTCACCC.

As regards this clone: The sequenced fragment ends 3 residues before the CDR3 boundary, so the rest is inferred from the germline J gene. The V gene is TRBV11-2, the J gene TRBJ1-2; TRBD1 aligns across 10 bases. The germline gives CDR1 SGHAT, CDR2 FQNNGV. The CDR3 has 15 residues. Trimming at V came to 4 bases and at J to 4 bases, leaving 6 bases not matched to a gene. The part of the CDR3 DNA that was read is TGTGCCAGCAGCTGGGACAGGGGACCGGGCTATGGC. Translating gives CASSWDRGPGYG. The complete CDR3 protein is CASSWDRGPGYGYTF.

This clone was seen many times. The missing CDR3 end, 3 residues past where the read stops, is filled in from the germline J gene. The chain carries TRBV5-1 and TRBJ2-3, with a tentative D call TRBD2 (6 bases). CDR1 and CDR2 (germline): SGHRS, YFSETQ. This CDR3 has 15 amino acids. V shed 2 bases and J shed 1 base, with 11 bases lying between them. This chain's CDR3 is CASSLSGLGTDTQYF. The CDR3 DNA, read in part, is TGCGCCAGCAGCTTATCGGGACTTGGCACAGATACG. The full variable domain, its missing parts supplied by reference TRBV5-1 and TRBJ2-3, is KAGVTQTPRYLIKTRGQQVTLSCSPISGHRSVSWYQQTPGQGLQFLFEYFSETQRNKGNFPGRFSGRQFSNSRSEMNVSTLELGDSALYLCASSLSGLGTDTQYFGPGTRLTVL.

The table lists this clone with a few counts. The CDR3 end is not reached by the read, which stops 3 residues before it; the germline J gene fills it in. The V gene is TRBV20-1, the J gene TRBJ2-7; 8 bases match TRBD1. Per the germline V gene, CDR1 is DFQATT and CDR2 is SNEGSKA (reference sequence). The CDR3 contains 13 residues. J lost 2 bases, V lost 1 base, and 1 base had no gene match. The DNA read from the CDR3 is TGCAGTGCTAGAGGGACAGGGACCTACGAG. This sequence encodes CSARGTGTYE. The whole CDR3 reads CSARGTGTYEQYF.

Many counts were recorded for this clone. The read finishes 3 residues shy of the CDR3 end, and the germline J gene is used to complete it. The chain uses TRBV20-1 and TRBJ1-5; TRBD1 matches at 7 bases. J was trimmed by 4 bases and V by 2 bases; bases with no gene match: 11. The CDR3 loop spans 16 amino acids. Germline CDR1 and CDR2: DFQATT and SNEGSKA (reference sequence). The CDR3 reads CSARRDSLLLNQPQHF. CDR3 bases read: TGCAGTGCTAGACGGGACAGTCTTTTGTTAAATCAGCCC.

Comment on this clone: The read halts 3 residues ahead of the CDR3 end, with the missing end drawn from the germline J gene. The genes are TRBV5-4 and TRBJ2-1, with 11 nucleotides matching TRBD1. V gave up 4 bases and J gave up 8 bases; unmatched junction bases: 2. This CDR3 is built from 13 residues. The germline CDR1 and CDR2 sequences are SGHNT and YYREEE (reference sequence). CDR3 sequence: CASSRTGGDEQFF. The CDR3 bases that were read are TGTGCCAGCAGCCGGACAGGGGGCGATGAG.

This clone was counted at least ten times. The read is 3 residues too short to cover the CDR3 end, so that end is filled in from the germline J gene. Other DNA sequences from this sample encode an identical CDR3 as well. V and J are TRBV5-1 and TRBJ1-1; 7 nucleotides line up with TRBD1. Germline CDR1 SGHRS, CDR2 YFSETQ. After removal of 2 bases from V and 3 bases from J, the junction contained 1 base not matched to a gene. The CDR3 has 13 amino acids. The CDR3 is CASSFQGDTEAFF. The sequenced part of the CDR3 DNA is TGCGCCAGCAGCTTTCAGGGGGACACTGAA.

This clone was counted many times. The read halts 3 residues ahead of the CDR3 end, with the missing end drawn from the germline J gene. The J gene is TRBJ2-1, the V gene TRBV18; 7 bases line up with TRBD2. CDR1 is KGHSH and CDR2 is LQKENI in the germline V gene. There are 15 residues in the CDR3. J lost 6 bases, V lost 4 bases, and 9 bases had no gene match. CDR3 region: CASSLGLVSVNEQFF. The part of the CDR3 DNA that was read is TGTGCCAGCTCACTCGGACTAGTGAGCGTCAATGAG.

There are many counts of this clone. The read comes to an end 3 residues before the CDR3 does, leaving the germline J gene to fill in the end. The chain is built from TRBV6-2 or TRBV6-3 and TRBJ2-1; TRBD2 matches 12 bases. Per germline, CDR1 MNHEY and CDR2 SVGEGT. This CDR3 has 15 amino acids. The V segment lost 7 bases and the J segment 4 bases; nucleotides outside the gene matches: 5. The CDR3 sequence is CASNPTSGRYNEQFF. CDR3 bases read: TGTGCCAGCAATCCGACTAGCGGGAGATACAATGAG.

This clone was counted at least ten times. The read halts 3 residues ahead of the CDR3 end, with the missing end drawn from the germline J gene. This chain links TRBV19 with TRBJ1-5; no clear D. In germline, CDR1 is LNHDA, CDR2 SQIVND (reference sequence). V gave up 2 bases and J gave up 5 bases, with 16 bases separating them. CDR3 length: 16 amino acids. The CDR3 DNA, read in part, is TGTGCCAGTAGTATAAGGCGGGCAATCAAGGATCAGCCC. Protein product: CASSIRRAIKDQP. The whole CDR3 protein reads CASSIRRAIKDQPQHF.

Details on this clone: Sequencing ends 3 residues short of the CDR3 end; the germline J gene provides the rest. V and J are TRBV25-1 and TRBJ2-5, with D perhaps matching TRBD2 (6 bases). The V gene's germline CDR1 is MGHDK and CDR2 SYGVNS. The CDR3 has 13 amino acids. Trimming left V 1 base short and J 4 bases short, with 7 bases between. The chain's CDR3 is CASSEFSGETQYF. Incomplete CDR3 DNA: TGTGCCAGCAGTGAATTTAGCGGAGAGACC.